This T cell receptor beta chain was retrieved from a study of blood T cell repertoires in COVID-19. Across the whole study: PBMCs, B-cell-depleted T cells, or T cells were the source of the cDNA or gDNA that made up the material.

Profiled with immunoSEQ multiplex PCR; TCRdb holds only in-frame clones, not every one. The repertoire holds about 33,000 clones, with about 91% as singletons. Germline V gene sequence: CDR1 SGHDT, CDR2 YYEEEE. With 5 bases clipped from V and 3 bases from J, the junction kept 6 bases outside the gene matches. CDR3 length equals 14 residues. This clone is a singleton in its sample. J is TRBJ2-7 and V is TRBV5-6; 9 nucleotides line up with TRBD2. The TCR was taken from a human donor with active COVID-19. The donor label of this sample is uncertain. Sequencing input: peripheral blood. CDR3 bases: TGTGCCAGCAGTGGCGGGGGGGGACTCTACGAGCAGTACTTC. This codes for CASSGGGGLYEQYF.